Below, 28 T cell receptor beta chains from the same sample are listed, as sequenced in a study of shared clonotypes between healthy human individuals. Clones were read by immunoSEQ multiplex PCR, and TCRdb kept only the in-frame ones, dropping some. This sample has some 500,000 clones; almost 97% occur once, and the top ten carry 0.05% to 0.07%. Sequencing used naive CD4+ T cells sorted from blood. Subset described: CD45RA+ positively selected. These TCRs come from a woman younger than 45 in good health.

This clone showed up just a few times. The V gene is TRBV28, the J gene TRBJ1-5; D unresolved. The CDR3 runs to 11 residues. Trimming removed 6 bases at V and 7 bases at J, with 7 bases between. From germline, CDR1 is MDHEN and CDR2 SYDVKM. The CDR3 loop is CASSRGQPQHF. CDR3 in DNA: TGTGCCAGCAGCCGCGGGCAGCCCCAGCATTTT.

The rearrangement uses TRBV6-5 and TRBJ2-7, with 11 nucleotides matching TRBD2. This CDR3 is built from 14 residues. Trimming at V came to 8 bases and at J to 5 bases, leaving 8 bases not matched to a gene. The germline CDR1 and CDR2 sequences are MNHEY and SVGAGI. The DNA for the CDR3 is TGTGCCAGCCGAGTAGCGGGAGGGCCCGACGAGCAGTACTTC. Its protein product is CASRVAGGPDEQYF.

The chain employs TRBV7-9 and TRBJ1-1; the match to TRBD1 covers 7 bases. This CDR3 contains 12 residues. V was pared by 4 bases and J by 4 bases, with 0 bases of the junction left unmatched. Germline V lookup: CDR1 SEHNR, CDR2 FQNEAQ (reference sequence). The CDR3 DNA reads TGTGCCAGCAGCTGGGACAGCACTGAAGCTTTCTTT. Encoded protein: CASSWDSTEAFF.

J is TRBJ2-2 and V is TRBV18, with D possibly matching TRBD1 (5 bases). The CDR3 spans 14 residues. Per the germline V gene, CDR1 is KGHSH and CDR2 is LQKENI. V lost 5 bases and J 3 bases, leaving 10 bases between the germline ends. CDR3 in amino acids: CASSTRVDTGELFF. CDR3 nucleotides: TGTGCCAGCTCAACCAGGGTGGACACCGGGGAGCTGTTTTTT.

V is TRBV20-1 and J is TRBJ1-2, with D uncertain. The CDR3 length is 11 residues. CDR1 and CDR2 from the germline V gene are DFQATT and SNEGSKA (reference sequence). V dropped 6 bases and J dropped 3 bases, with 8 bases sitting between them. The CDR3, as DNA: TGCAGTGCCTCGAGAGACTATGGCTACACCTTC. The encoded protein is CSASRDYGYTF.

The V gene is TRBV29-1, the J gene TRBJ2-1; 11 bases match TRBD2. V trimming: 7 bases; J trimming: 2 bases; junction bases outside the gene matches: 4. In germline, CDR1 is SQVTM, CDR2 ANQGSEA. The length of the CDR3 is 14 residues. The CDR3 region has the DNA TGCAGCGGGCTAGCGGGAGGCCCCTACAATGAGCAGTTCTTC. It codes for CSGLAGGPYNEQFF.

In DNA form, the CDR3 reads TGTGCCAGCAGCTTGGGCGCGACAGTGAACACTGAAGCTTTCTTT. It translates to CASSLGATVNTEAFF. The gene calls are TRBV5-8 and TRBJ1-1; TRBD1 might be the D (5 bases). Germline V gene sequence: CDR1 SGHTS, CDR2 YDEGEE. The CDR3 spans 15 residues. Trimming removed 0 bases from V and 0 bases from J, with 9 bases in between. The variable domain in full, with the rest retrieved from reference TRBV5-8 and TRBJ1-1, is EAGVTQSPTHLIKTRGQQATLRCSPISGHTSVYWYQQALGLGLQFLLWYDEGEERNRGNFPPRFSGRQFPNYSSELNVNALELEDSALYLCASSLGATVNTEAFFGQGTRLTVV.

V and J are TRBV30 and TRBJ2-1; 9 bases are shared with TRBD2. The V and J ends lost 6 bases and 4 bases, in that order; junction bases with no gene match: 13. The germline gives CDR1 GTSNPN, CDR2 SVGIG (reference sequence). This CDR3 has 16 residues. CDR3 sequence: CACPRGSSGKYNEQFF. The CDR3 coding sequence is TGTGCCTGCCCGCGGGGGTCTAGCGGGAAGTACAATGAGCAGTTCTTC. Full variable domain (outside the CDR3, taken from reference TRBV30 and TRBJ2-1): SQTIHQWPATLVQPVGSPLSLECTVEGTSNPNLYWYRQAAGRGLQLLFYSVGIGQISSEVPQNLSASRPQDRQFILSSKKLLLSDSGFYLCACPRGSSGKYNEQFFGPGTRLTVL.

In this sample, this clone turned up once. The chain recombines TRBV6-5 with TRBJ1-5; D remains unclear. With 7 bases removed from V and 6 bases from J, the gap between germline ends came to 13 bases. The CDR3 runs to 13 residues. Germline CDR1 reads MNHEY; CDR2 reads SVGAGI. The CDR3 sequence: CASTIDGGQPQHF. The CDR3 nucleotides read TGTGCCAGCACTATCGACGGCGGTCAGCCCCAGCATTTT.

The rearrangement links TRBV12-2 to TRBJ1-4. TRBV12-2 corresponds to a pseudogene. This CDR3 comprises 19 residues. The DNA for the CDR3 is TGTGCAAGTCGCTTCTCAAGGAGTCAGCCCATACTCTTTAATGAAAAACTGTTTTTT. Its protein is CASRFSRSQPILFNEKLFF.

The gene calls are TRBV19 and TRBJ2-3; perhaps TRBD2 as D (5 bases). The germline V and J ends were trimmed by 2 bases and 2 bases, with 11 bases remaining between them. CDR1 is LNHDA and CDR2 is SQIVND in the germline V gene (reference sequence). The CDR3 is 15 amino acids. Written as DNA, the CDR3 is TGTGCCAGTAGTATAACTAGTTCCTACACAGATACGCAGTATTTT. Translation: CASSITSSYTDTQYF.

The sample holds one count of this clone. V gene TRBV19 combines with J gene TRBJ2-3, with D possibly TRBD2 on 7 matching bases. Trimming pared 1 base from V and 1 base from J, leaving 15 bases between. This CDR3 is built from 17 residues. CDR1 LNHDA and CDR2 SQIVND come from the germline V gene (reference sequence). CDR3 sequence (DNA): TGTGCCAGTAGTATAGCCCTCGGGGGGCGAGGCACAGATACGCAGTATTTT. Amino acids: CASSIALGGRGTDTQYF.

J is TRBJ1-1 and V is TRBV7-9; 8 bases are a match to TRBD1. The CDR3 has 15 residues. The trim removed 5 bases at V and 0 bases at J, leaving 5 bases unmatched. The germline V gene has CDR1 SEHNR and CDR2 FQNEAQ (reference sequence). The CDR3 region has the DNA TGTGCCAGCAGCGTGGGGGACAGGATGAACACTGAAGCTTTCTTT. Translation gives CASSVGDRMNTEAFF.

The chain has TRBV19 and TRBJ1-1, with 7 bases fitting TRBD1. V lost 5 bases and J lost 3; bases outside the gene matches: 9. Looked up from germline, CDR1 is LNHDA and CDR2 is SQIVND (reference sequence). The CDR3 consists of 15 residues. DNA of the CDR3: TGTGCCAGTAGTGCGGAGACAGGGCGGGACACTGAAGCTTTCTTT. Translating gives CASSAETGRDTEAFF.

The CDR3 loop is CATLRGAYTEAFF. DNA of the CDR3: TGTGCCACTCTCAGGGGGGCGTACACTGAAGCTTTCTTT. J is TRBJ1-1 and V is TRBV6-1, with 7 positions matching TRBD1. V lost 10 bases to trimming and J lost 3 bases; unmatched junction nucleotides: 8. Germline values: CDR1 MNHNS, CDR2 SASEGT. This CDR3 has 13 residues.

The CDR3 region has the DNA TGTGCCAGCAGTTACTCGGTTCTAGCGGGTTCTCGCGAGCAGTACTTC. Its translation is CASSYSVLAGSREQYF. The rearrangement joins TRBV6-5 to TRBJ2-7, with TRBD2 identical over 8 bases. CDR1 MNHEY and CDR2 SVGAGI come from the germline V gene. There are 16 residues in the CDR3. The ends lost 0 bases at V and 6 bases at J; junction bases unmatched: 10.

This clone was picked up one time. The V call is TRBV7-3, the J call TRBJ2-1; D tentatively fits TRBD1 or TRBD2 (5 bases each). This CDR3 has 16 residues. The V gene lost 3 bases and the J gene lost 7 bases, with 19 bases spanning the gap. CDR1 and CDR2 from the germline V gene are SGHTA and FQGTGA. CDR3 nucleotide sequence: TGTGCCAGCAGCTTTCAACCCGGGACCTCCTTTAATGAGCAGTTCTTC. Protein sequence: CASSFQPGTSFNEQFF. Filled out from reference TRBV7-3 and TRBJ2-1, the complete variable domain reads GAGVSQTPSNKVTEKGKYVELRCDPISGHTALYWYRQSLGQGPEFLIYFQGTGAADDSGLPNDRFFAVRPEGSVSTLKIQRTERGDSAVYLCASSFQPGTSFNEQFFGPGTRLTVL.

The J gene is TRBJ2-3, the V gene TRBV2; 7 positions agree with TRBD2. Per germline, CDR1 SNHLY and CDR2 FYNNEI. CDR3 length equals 18 residues. Trimming took 6 bases from V and 1 from J; bases not matched to a gene: 16. The CDR3 protein is CASRRRPEGGMGTDTQYF. In DNA form, the CDR3 reads TGTGCCAGCAGGCGCAGGCCAGAGGGAGGGATGGGCACAGATACGCAGTATTTT.

In the case of this clone: This same CDR3 is encoded by further DNA sequences in the sample. This rearrangement joins TRBV5-6 to TRBJ1-1; tentatively, D is TRBD1 (6 bases). V was pared by 2 bases and J by 4 bases, with 9 bases between. The germline gives CDR1 SGHDT, CDR2 YYEEEE. CDR3 length equals 13 residues. CDR3 DNA: TGTGCCAGCAGCTTACAGGGTGGCACTGAAGCTTTCTTT. It yields the protein CASSLQGGTEAFF.

The chain links TRBV28 to TRBJ2-7; D gene uncertain. V was pared by 6 bases and J by 3 bases, with 12 bases between. Germline V gene data show CDR1 as MDHEN and CDR2 as SYDVKM. The CDR3 loop spans 13 amino acids. DNA of the CDR3: TGTGCCAGCAGCTCCCTCCACGGCTACGAGCAGTACTTC. Translating it yields CASSSLHGYEQYF.

The genes are TRBV19 and TRBJ1-3; D is possibly TRBD1 (5 bases). Germline CDR1 LNHDA, CDR2 SQIVND (reference sequence). The length of the CDR3 is 13 residues. V was shortened by 7 bases and J by 0 bases, with 7 bases between the two germline ends. The CDR3 spells CASKRGSGNTIYF. The CDR3 DNA follows: TGTGCCAGTAAAAGGGGCTCTGGAAACACCATATATTTT.

The chain employs TRBV10-3 and TRBJ2-7; D not resolved. V lost 0 bases and J lost 0, with 9 bases in between. CDR3 length equals 15 residues. Germline loops: CDR1 ENHRY, CDR2 SYGVKD. For the CDR3, the DNA is TGTGCCATCAGTGAGTCTGGGTCCTACTCCTACGAGCAGTACTTC. It encodes CAISESGSYSYEQYF.

The CDR3 region has the DNA TGTGCCAGCAGCTTAGTAGAGGACACTGAAGCTTTCTTT. Encoded protein: CASSLVEDTEAFF. V usage is TRBV7-9 and J usage is TRBJ1-1; D remains unclear. Between the trimmed V and J ends, which lost 1 base and 3 bases, there was a span of 6 bases. The germline CDR1 and CDR2 sequences are SEHNR and FQNEAQ (reference sequence). The CDR3 runs to 13 residues.

The CDR3 is CASGRYGYTF. CDR3 nucleotides: TGTGCCAGCGGGCGGTATGGCTACACCTTC. The chain recombines TRBV28 with TRBJ1-2; D not resolved. The CDR3 runs to 10 residues. The ends were cut back, 8 bases at V and 5 bases at J, with 6 bases in the middle. Per germline, CDR1 MDHEN and CDR2 SYDVKM.

The chain uses TRBV28 and TRBJ2-3; D is unclear. This CDR3 has 12 residues. Germline loops: CDR1 MDHEN, CDR2 SYDVKM. Trimming pared 7 bases from V and 7 bases from J, leaving 12 bases between. The CDR3 DNA reads TGTGCCAGCAAAGGGAACGGAAATACGCAGTATTTT. It codes for CASKGNGNTQYF.

This chain joins TRBV6-6 and TRBJ2-3, with 9 bases aligning to TRBD1. Germline V gene sequence: CDR1 MNHNY, CDR2 SVGAGI (reference sequence). The CDR3 has 15 amino acids. Trimming took 5 bases from V and 4 from J; bases not matched to a gene: 7. The CDR3 loop reads CASSTAGQGADTQYF. The CDR3, as DNA: TGTGCCAGCAGTACGGCGGGACAGGGAGCAGATACGCAGTATTTT.

The chain joins TRBV6-1 to TRBJ1-3; possible D gene TRBD1, 6 bases. Germline V gene data show CDR1 as MNHNS and CDR2 as SASEGT. The CDR3 covers 15 residues. V lost 4 bases and J 3 bases, leaving 13 bases between the germline ends. CDR3 in amino acids: CASSVQGAGGNTIYF. The DNA of the CDR3 is TGTGCCAGCAGTGTACAGGGTGCGGGTGGAAACACCATATATTTT.

This sequence joins TRBV6-1 and TRBJ2-1; TRBD1 matches 7 bases. V shed 4 bases, J shed 2 bases, and the junction held 11 bases outside the gene matches. Germline V lookup: CDR1 MNHNS, CDR2 SASEGT. The CDR3 contains 17 residues. CDR3 DNA sequence: TGTGCCAGCAGTGCACCAAGACAGGGCCGCCCCTACAATGAGCAGTTCTTC. This codes for CASSAPRQGRPYNEQFF.